The 27 T cell receptor beta chains below come from one sample, sequenced in a study of identical twins (dated by TCRdb to the mid-2010s). The library was produced with 5' RACE. For sequencing, an Illumina HiSeq 2000 was employed. TCRdb passed the public sequencing reads through fastp at Q25 and MiXCR, retaining productive beta sequences. Entries are consolidated by CDR3 protein sequence, retaining the most common genes and DNA. The sample table holds about 720,000 distinct CDR3 sequences, of which over 15% were seen once. The ten top clones hold roughly 14% of the sample. A further study also used this sample, focusing on T cells expressing NK-cell markers.

The material sequenced was PBMCs. The receptors originated from a woman under 30 in good health.

This chain connects TRBV25-1 to TRBJ2-3, with D perhaps TRBD1 or TRBD2 (5 bases each). CDR1 is MGHDK and CDR2 is SYGVNS in the germline V gene. The CDR3 spans 15 residues. The V and J ends lost 1 base and 4 bases respectively, with 12 bases between them. CDR3 DNA: TGTGCCAGCAGTGAATTGGACAAGGAGGCAGATACGCAGTATTTT. Translation: CASSELDKEADTQYF.

This chain links TRBV5-1 with TRBJ1-1; D call uncertain. Trimming took 9 bases from V and 0 from J, leaving 12 bases between them. CDR1 and CDR2 from the germline V gene are SGHRS and YFSETQ. The CDR3 has 13 amino acids. The CDR3 spells CATRIGVNTEAFF. The CDR3 bases are TGCGCCACCAGGATTGGTGTGAACACTGAAGCTTTCTTT. The whole variable domain, filled in from reference TRBV5-1 and TRBJ1-1, reads KAGVTQTPRYLIKTRGQQVTLSCSPISGHRSVSWYQQTPGQGLQFLFEYFSETQRNKGNFPGRFSGRQFSNSRSEMNVSTLELGDSALYLCATRIGVNTEAFFGQGTRLTVV.

This clonotype was counted only a few times. The J gene is TRBJ1-1, the V gene TRBV5-5; a possible D gene is TRBD1 (5 bases). The CDR3 has 17 amino acids. Germline lookup yields CDR1 SGHKS and CDR2 YYEKEE (reference sequence). Trimming pared 9 bases from V and 1 base from J, leaving 25 bases between. DNA of the CDR3: TGTGCCACAGCAACCCGGGCGCGGGGCTCGCGGAACACTGAAGCTTTCTTT. This encodes CATATRARGSRNTEAFF.

This clonotype came up a few times. V usage is TRBV5-5 and J usage is TRBJ1-3; 7 nucleotides align to TRBD1. Germline-derived CDR1 and CDR2 are SGHKS and YYEKEE (reference sequence). Trimming cost V 0 bases and J 0 bases; bases outside gene matches: 9. The CDR3 loop spans 18 amino acids. The CDR3 nucleotides read TGTGCCAGCAGCTTGGAACACAGGGGTCCACACTCTGGAAACACCATATATTTT. It encodes CASSLEHRGPHSGNTIYF.

This clonotype has more than one count but fewer than ten. The chain combines TRBV6-2 or TRBV6-3 with TRBJ2-1; D is uncertain. Germline V gene data show CDR1 as MNHEY and CDR2 as SVGEGT. The CDR3 has 15 residues. Trimming removed 8 bases from V and 2 bases from J, with 16 bases in between. In DNA, the CDR3 is TGTGCCAGCTCTGAAAACTCGCCTACCTACAATGAGCAGTTCTTC. This sequence encodes CASSENSPTYNEQFF.

The chain combines TRBV6-1 with TRBJ2-4; D is possibly TRBD1 or TRBD2 (5 bases each). This CDR3 region has 15 residues. In germline, CDR1 is MNHNS, CDR2 SASEGT. Trimming took off 10 bases at V and 3 bases at J, with 19 bases between the two ends. The chain's CDR3 is CATRPQGEGKNIQYF. The CDR3 DNA is TGTGCCACAAGACCGCAGGGTGAGGGCAAAAACATTCAGTACTTC.

This clonotype was detected only a few times. The rearrangement links TRBV7-9 to TRBJ2-7; the D is unclear. V was pared by 1 base and J by 1 base, with 8 bases between. The CDR3 is made up of 14 amino acids. Germline CDR1 and CDR2: SEHNR and FQNEAQ (reference sequence). CDR3 DNA: TGTGCCAGCAGCTTAGAGGGAAAGTCCTACGAGCAGTACTTC. Encoded protein: CASSLEGKSYEQYF.

This clonotype was detected ten times or more. The rearrangement links TRBV20-1 to TRBJ1-1; 8 bases align to TRBD1. V shed 5 bases and J 2 bases; nucleotides not matched to a gene: 10. This CDR3 has 15 residues. Per germline, CDR1 DFQATT and CDR2 SNEGSKA (reference sequence). CDR3 in DNA: TGCAGTGCTCTTCCCCCGACAGGGGTTAACACTGAAGCTTTCTTT. It codes for CSALPPTGVNTEAFF.

This clonotype appeared many times. The chain joins TRBV10-3 to TRBJ2-1, with D uncertain. The CDR3 spans 14 residues. Trimming took off 3 bases at V and 8 bases at J, with 14 bases between the two ends. The germline V gene encodes CDR1 ENHRY and CDR2 SYGVKD. The CDR3 region is CAISDSSSLDEQFF. DNA for the CDR3: TGTGCCATCAGTGACTCGAGTAGTCTGGATGAGCAGTTCTTC.

This clonotype turned up a few times. The V call is TRBV18, the J call TRBJ1-4; D not resolved. Trimming pared 6 bases from V and 7 bases from J, leaving 15 bases between. The CDR3 has 14 residues. Germline lookup yields CDR1 KGHSH and CDR2 LQKENI. The CDR3 DNA is TGTGCCAGCTCCCTCTGGGGTGCTACTGAAAAACTGTTTTTT. The encoded protein is CASSLWGATEKLFF.

The chain has TRBV20-1 and TRBJ2-5, with D perhaps matching TRBD2 (6 bases). Trimming left V 3 bases short and J 3 bases short, with 8 bases between. This CDR3 comprises 12 residues. The V gene's germline CDR1 is DFQATT and CDR2 SNEGSKA (reference sequence). The DNA for the CDR3 is TGCAGTGCTAGTGGCGGGGAAGAGACCCAGTACTTC. As protein: CSASGGEETQYF.

To note about this clonotype: An end of the junction differs from the germline gene, which may be a read error. The gene calls are TRBV2 and TRBJ1-3; a possible D gene is TRBD1 (5 bases). The CDR3 is 13 residues long. Germline V CDR1 and CDR2: SNHLY, FYNNEI. CDR3 coding DNA: TGTGCCAGCAGTGAAGAAAGGGGAAACACTATATATTTT. It codes for CASSEERGNTIYF.

This clonotype was observed a handful of times. The gene calls are TRBV12-3 or TRBV12-4 and TRBJ1-5; D is uncertain. Trimming stripped 5 bases from V and 5 bases from J, with 7 bases between. This CDR3 region has 12 residues. In nucleotides, the CDR3 is TGTGCCAGCAGTAAAAGGGATCAGCCCCAGCATTTT. Its translation is CASSKRDQPQHF.

The rearrangement uses TRBV2 and TRBJ2-7; 8 bases map to TRBD1. The CDR3 totals 16 residues. V lost 8 bases to trimming and J lost 0 bases; unmatched junction nucleotides: 12. The germline gives CDR1 SNHLY, CDR2 FYNNEI. In DNA, the CDR3 is TGTGCCAGCGCCTACGACAGGGGCGGACCCTCCTACGAGCAGTACTTC. Translating it yields CASAYDRGGPSYEQYF.

This clonotype was counted between two and nine times. The gene calls are TRBV28 and TRBJ2-1; D ambiguous. Trimming shortened V by 2 bases and J by 5 bases, and 13 bases separated the two germline ends. In germline, CDR1 is MDHEN, CDR2 SYDVKM. The CDR3 covers 15 residues. CDR3 in amino acids: CASSLTAARDNEQFF. The CDR3 bases are TGTGCCAGCAGTTTAACCGCGGCACGGGACAATGAGCAGTTCTTC.

The rearrangement uses TRBV7-9 and TRBJ2-7; a possible D gene is TRBD1 (6 bases). CDR3 length: 16 residues. Trimming removed 1 base at V and 3 bases at J, with 16 bases between. Germline V gene sequence: CDR1 SEHNR, CDR2 FQNEAQ (reference sequence). CDR3 sequence: CASSLGVTGFGYEQYF. The CDR3 nucleotides read TGTGCCAGCAGCTTAGGGGTCACAGGGTTCGGCTACGAGCAGTACTTC.

The chain has TRBV20-1 and TRBJ2-1, with 9 bases matching TRBD2. J gave up 1 base and V 0 bases, and 4 bases lay outside the gene matches. The CDR3 is 16 residues long. Germline loops: CDR1 DFQATT, CDR2 SNEGSKA (reference sequence). The CDR3 reads CSARDALAGSYNEQFF. The CDR3 coding sequence is TGCAGTGCTAGAGATGCCCTAGCGGGGTCCTACAATGAGCAGTTCTTC.

The chain links TRBV7-6 to TRBJ2-1, with TRBD2 matching over 13 bases. Trimming cost V 5 bases and J 8 bases; bases outside gene matches: 12. The germline V gene encodes CDR1 SGHVS and CDR2 FNYEAQ. This CDR3 spans 17 amino acids. DNA for the CDR3: TGTGCCAGCAGCCCCCTCTACGGGACTAGCGGGGTTGATGAGCAGTTCTTC. This translates into CASSPLYGTSGVDEQFF.

This clonotype was seen only a few times. V usage is TRBV10-3 and J usage is TRBJ2-7, with TRBD2 as a possible D gene (6 bases). Per germline, CDR1 ENHRY and CDR2 SYGVKD. The germline V and J ends were trimmed by 2 bases and 6 bases, with 14 bases remaining between them. This CDR3 is 14 amino acids long. The DNA of the CDR3 is TGTGCCATCAGTGAGGGCGGGGATTGGCGCGAGCAGTACTTC. Its translation is CAISEGGDWREQYF.

The chain combines TRBV6-5 with TRBJ2-1, with 7 bases lining up with TRBD2. This CDR3 has 16 amino acids. J was trimmed by 2 bases and V by 0 bases; bases with no gene match: 4. Per the germline V gene, CDR1 is MNHEY and CDR2 is SVGAGI. The CDR3 nucleotides are TGTGCCAGCAGTTACTCCCTGGCGGGGGCCTACAATGAGCAGTTCTTC. Translated, it gives CASSYSLAGAYNEQFF.

This clonotype was counted only a few times. This chain links TRBV6-5 with TRBJ2-1, with 9 bases identical to TRBD2. V gave up 4 bases and J gave up 9 bases; unmatched junction bases: 10. The V gene's germline CDR1 is MNHEY and CDR2 SVGAGI. CDR3 length: 15 residues. In DNA form, the CDR3 reads TGTGCCAGCAGTTCCAGCGGGGGGTCAGGTTTTGAGCAGTTCTTC. This sequence encodes CASSSSGGSGFEQFF.

This clonotype was detected only a few times. V gene TRBV27 combines with J gene TRBJ2-7; no clear D. Germline-derived CDR1 and CDR2 are MNHEY and SMNVEV (reference sequence). The CDR3 spans 13 residues. Trimming shortened V by 6 bases and J by 0 bases, and 9 bases separated the two germline ends. CDR3 sequence (DNA): TGTGCCAGCAGCAAGTCTAGCTCCTACGAGCAGTACTTC. Its protein is CASSKSSSYEQYF.

This clonotype was picked up a small number of times. This chain uses TRBV10-3 with TRBJ2-3; the match to TRBD1 covers 7 bases. Unmatched junction bases numbered 6, after V lost 6 bases and J lost 0 bases. CDR3 length equals 15 residues. Germline V gene data show CDR1 as ENHRY and CDR2 as SYGVKD. The CDR3 DNA is TGTGCCATCAGCCGACAGGGAAGTAGCACAGATACGCAGTATTTT. Translation gives CAISRQGSSTDTQYF.

This clonotype was observed a handful of times. V and J are TRBV13 and TRBJ2-2, with 11 nucleotides matching TRBD1. The ends lost 2 bases at V and 6 bases at J; junction bases unmatched: 8. The germline V gene has CDR1 PRHDT and CDR2 FYEKMQ (reference sequence). The CDR3 sequence is 17 residues long. The CDR3 DNA reads TGTGCCAGCAGCTTAAACGTCGGACAGGGGGCGGCCGGGGAGCTGTTTTTT. Amino acids: CASSLNVGQGAAGELFF.

The V call is TRBV12-3 or TRBV12-4, the J call TRBJ1-3; D not certain. Between the trimmed V and J ends, which lost 3 bases and 3 bases, there was a span of 9 bases. This CDR3 spans 14 amino acids. CDR3: CASSFVGDGNTIYF. CDR3 nucleotides: TGTGCCAGCAGTTTCGTGGGAGATGGAAACACCATATATTTT.

V and J are TRBV27 and TRBJ1-3; a weak D match, TRBD1 (6 bases). The germline V gene encodes CDR1 MNHEY and CDR2 SMNVEV (reference sequence). Trimming pared 9 bases from V and 0 bases from J, leaving 15 bases between. The CDR3 runs 15 residues. Here the CDR3 DNA reads TGTGCCAGTAGCGGTGGGGGGCTCTCTGGAAACACCATATATTTT. Residues: CASSGGGLSGNTIYF.

The chain combines TRBV20-1 with TRBJ2-5; D may be TRBD1 or TRBD2 (5 bases each). CDR1 DFQATT and CDR2 SNEGSKA come from the germline V gene (reference sequence). This CDR3 contains 13 residues. Trimming pared 2 bases from V and 4 bases from J, leaving 11 bases between. The CDR3 bases are TGCAGTGCTAGAACCTGGGACGGAGAGACCCAGTACTTC. Its translation: CSARTWDGETQYF.